Presented here are 11 T cell receptor beta chains from one specimen sequenced in a study of cytomegalovirus exposure and HLA in healthy donors. PCR employed 60 Vbeta and 13 Jbeta primers. Using immunoSEQ multiplex PCR, the repertoire was profiled, and TCRdb retains in-frame clones only, with some absent. In the table there are roughly 290,000 clones, about four fifths of which are singletons. The specimen was PBMCs. Source of these receptors: a girl aged 2 to 10 in good health and CMV-seronegative.

The gene calls are TRBV18 and TRBJ2-7, with a possible D match to TRBD1 (5 bases). Germline V gene lookup returns CDR1 KGHSH and CDR2 LQKENI. The CDR3 has 13 amino acids. Trimming took off 6 bases at V and 3 bases at J, with 12 bases between the two ends. The CDR3 bases are TGTGCCAGCTCGCACAATCAGGGCTACGAGCAGTACTTC. This sequence encodes CASSHNQGYEQYF.

The chain is built from TRBV9 and TRBJ2-5, with 8 bases matching TRBD1. CDR3 length: 14 residues. The ends lost 1 base at V and 1 base at J; junction bases unmatched: 0. Germline V CDR1 and CDR2: SGDLS, YYNGEE. The DNA of the CDR3 is TGTGCCAGCAGCGTACAGGGGGCCCAAGAGACCCAGTACTTC. It yields the protein CASSVQGAQETQYF.

The rearrangement links TRBV6-4 to TRBJ2-1; TRBD1 matches 9 bases. V gave up 4 bases and J gave up 6 bases; unmatched junction bases: 7. Germline CDR1 reads MRHNA; CDR2 reads SNTAGT. The CDR3 totals 15 residues. The DNA for the CDR3 is TGTGCCAGCAGTGTTTCCGGGACAGGGAGCAATGAGCAGTTCTTC. Its translation is CASSVSGTGSNEQFF.

CDR3 bases: TGTGCCAGTAGTACTGGCCCATTACAGGGTAGAGGCAATCAGCCCCAGCATTTT. Its translation: CASSTGPLQGRGNQPQHF. V gene TRBV19 combines with J gene TRBJ1-5; a weak D match, TRBD1 (6 bases). Germline V gene lookup returns CDR1 LNHDA and CDR2 SQIVND (reference sequence). The CDR3 covers 18 residues. V gave up 4 bases and J gave up 2 bases, with 21 bases separating them.

V gene TRBV4-1 combines with J gene TRBJ2-7; TRBD1 matches at 8 bases. The CDR3 contains 17 residues. Germline V gene data show CDR1 as MGHRA and CDR2 as YSYEKL. The ends lost 1 base at V and 1 base at J; junction bases unmatched: 9. CDR3 DNA: TGCGCCAGCAGCCAAGTGCTCCGGAGACAGGGGTCCTACGAGCAGTACTTC. It encodes CASSQVLRRQGSYEQYF.

This chain connects TRBV29-1 to TRBJ2-7; D is perhaps TRBD1 (6 bases). V was shortened by 6 bases and J by 0 bases, with 12 bases between the two germline ends. Germline-derived CDR1 and CDR2 are SQVTM and ANQGSEA. The CDR3 has 13 residues. The CDR3 DNA reads as TGCAGCGTCGGGACACGGGTCTCCTACGAGCAGTACTTC. This encodes CSVGTRVSYEQYF.

The V call is TRBV5-4, the J call TRBJ1-1; D may be TRBD1 (6 bases). Trimming removed 6 bases from V and 0 bases from J, with 15 bases in between. Germline V gene sequence: CDR1 SGHNT, CDR2 YYREEE (reference sequence). This CDR3 has 15 residues. The CDR3 DNA follows: TGTGCCAGCACTTTAAAACAGGGATTGAACACTGAAGCTTTCTTT. Its protein is CASTLKQGLNTEAFF.

Concerning this clone itself: The junction and the germline gene differ at one end; a read error may be behind it. This chain links TRBV2 with TRBJ2-1; D is unresolved. Germline V gives CDR1 SNHLY, CDR2 FYNNEI. There are 14 residues in the CDR3. The CDR3 nucleotides read TGTGCCAGCAGGGAAGCGAGCGCCCACAATGAGCAGTTCTTC. This translates into CASREASAHNEQFF.

This chain joins TRBV28 and TRBJ2-7, with a possible D match to TRBD2 (6 bases). The V end lost 8 bases, the J end lost 3 bases, and 14 bases lay between the germline ends. The length of the CDR3 is 13 residues. The germline V gene encodes CDR1 MDHEN and CDR2 SYDVKM. In nucleotides, the CDR3 is TGTGCCAGCGAGACGGCCGGGGGCTACGAGCAGTACTTC. Protein sequence: CASETAGGYEQYF.

This clone was seen only once. V is TRBV7-9 and J is TRBJ2-3; D is uncertain. V dropped 2 bases and J dropped 5 bases, with 8 bases sitting between them. CDR3 length equals 13 residues. Germline V gene sequence: CDR1 SEHNR, CDR2 FQNEAQ (reference sequence). The CDR3 protein is CASSLPLGDTQYF. In DNA, the CDR3 is TGTGCCAGCAGCTTACCGCTCGGAGATACGCAGTATTTT.

The genes are TRBV27 and TRBJ2-7, with TRBD2 matching 8 bases. With V trimmed by 0 bases and J by 0 bases, 4 bases remained unmatched. The CDR3 is 16 amino acids. Looked up from germline, CDR1 is MNHEY and CDR2 is SMNVEV (reference sequence). CDR3: CASSLSQTSGSYEQYF. CDR3 nucleotide sequence: TGTGCCAGCAGTTTATCGCAAACTAGCGGCTCCTACGAGCAGTACTTC.